These 5 T cell receptor beta chains were sequenced from one sample in a study of cytomegalovirus exposure and HLA in healthy donors. In the PCR, 60 Vbeta and 13 Jbeta primers were used. Measured with immunoSEQ multiplex PCR; TCRdb has only the in-frame clones, and not every one. The table shows 100,000 to 120,000 clones, with 74% occurring only once. Sequenced input: PBMCs. These receptors were obtained from a woman aged 40 to 50 in good health and CMV-seropositive.

This clone has more than one count but fewer than ten. The CDR3: CASSVGLQITDTQYF. As DNA, the CDR3 is TGTGCCAGCAGCGTAGGTCTGCAGATCACAGATACGCAGTATTTT. The rearrangement links TRBV9 to TRBJ2-3; no clear D gene. From germline, CDR1 is SGDLS and CDR2 YYNGEE. The CDR3 has 15 residues. V lost 0 bases and J 2 bases, leaving 10 bases between the germline ends.

The V call is TRBV10-2, the J call TRBJ2-1; 10 nucleotides match TRBD2. The trim removed 4 bases at V and 6 bases at J, leaving 12 bases unmatched. Germline CDR1 reads WSHSY; CDR2 reads SAAADI. This CDR3 region has 17 residues. CDR3 DNA: TGCGCCAGCAGTGGAACCGAGAGCGGGGGGGGGCCCAATGAGCAGTTCTTC. This sequence encodes CASSGTESGGGPNEQFF.

The genes are TRBV13 and TRBJ1-2, with TRBD1 matching over 8 bases. Germline CDR1 and CDR2: PRHDT and FYEKMQ (reference sequence). V gave up 5 bases and J gave up 4 bases; unmatched junction bases: 6. There are 14 residues in the CDR3. CDR3: CASSLGTGLYGYTF. In nucleotides, the CDR3 is TGTGCCAGCAGCCTTGGGACAGGTCTCTATGGCTACACCTTC.

The chain employs TRBV11-3 and TRBJ1-2; 7 positions match TRBD1. From germline, CDR1 is SGHNT and CDR2 YENEEA. The CDR3 runs 14 residues. V lost 5 bases, J lost 1 base, and 4 bases stayed unmatched. The DNA of the CDR3 is TGTGCCAGCAGCGGAGGGACAGTTAACTATGGCTACACCTTC. Translated, it gives CASSGGTVNYGYTF.

This clone was seen just once. V usage is TRBV19 and J usage is TRBJ2-3; the match to TRBD1 covers 9 bases. Germline CDR1 LNHDA, CDR2 SQIVND (reference sequence). The V segment lost 10 bases and the J segment 3 bases; nucleotides outside the gene matches: 11. The CDR3 is made up of 15 amino acids. The CDR3, as DNA: TGTGCCACCTCCGCCGGGACAGGGCGAACAGATACGCAGTATTTT. Protein sequence: CATSAGTGRTDTQYF.